The 21 T cell receptor beta chains given below trace back to one sample, sequenced in a study of control samples from healthy donors and cancer patients. Method: immunoSEQ multiplex PCR; TCRdb's copy keeps in-frame clones and lacks some. The sample records 97,000 or so clones, approximately 90% being singletons. Input material: blood. The receptors were gathered from a woman aged 18-29 years in good health.

The rearrangement uses TRBV10-3 and TRBJ1-4; D is unclear. V was shortened by 0 bases and J by 2 bases, with 16 bases between the two germline ends. CDR3 length: 18 residues. Germline V gene sequence: CDR1 ENHRY, CDR2 SYGVKD. CDR3 sequence (DNA): TGTGCCATCAGTGAGTCCGATGGGGTATGGCTGACTAATGAAAAACTGTTTTTT. Amino acid sequence: CAISESDGVWLTNEKLFF.

The V call is TRBV9, the J call TRBJ1-1; D is perhaps TRBD1 (6 bases). The CDR3 is 14 residues long. Per the germline V gene, CDR1 is SGDLS and CDR2 is YYNGEE. The ends were cut back, 4 bases at V and 3 bases at J, with 13 bases in the middle. CDR3 coding DNA: TGTGCCAGCAGCATACAGGGCGGGGACACTGAAGCTTTCTTT. This sequence encodes CASSIQGGDTEAFF.

The chain uses TRBV18 and TRBJ2-7; either TRBD1 or TRBD2 may fit D (6 bases each). Deletions cut 3 bases from V and 6 bases from J, with 21 bases between. The CDR3 length is 16 residues. The V gene's germline CDR1 is KGHSH and CDR2 LQKENI. CDR3 amino acids: CASSPKEDPGAIEQYF. DNA of the CDR3: TGTGCCAGCTCACCCAAAGAGGACCCGGGGGCCATCGAGCAGTACTTC.

The chain combines TRBV6-2 or TRBV6-3 with TRBJ2-3, with D unclear. The V end lost 2 bases, the J end lost 4 bases, and 13 bases lay between the germline ends. The CDR3 runs 15 residues. In germline, CDR1 is MNHEY, CDR2 SVGEGT. The CDR3 DNA is TGTGCCAGCAGTTACCGGTCAGCCCCCCCAGATACGCAGTATTTT. Translating it yields CASSYRSAPPDTQYF.

There are a few counts of this clone. This rearrangement joins TRBV20-1 to TRBJ2-1, with D unclear. Germline V gene sequence: CDR1 DFQATT, CDR2 SNEGSKA (reference sequence). This CDR3 is 11 amino acids long. The CDR3 sequence is CSGRLINEQFF. The CDR3 bases are TGCAGCGGCCGGCTCATCAATGAGCAGTTCTTC.

On this clone itself: Germline is not matched at one junction end, which may reflect a read error. The chain uses TRBV11-1 and TRBJ2-7; 8 bases match TRBD2. This CDR3 is built from 12 residues. The germline CDR1 and CDR2 sequences are SGHAT and FQDESV (reference sequence). The CDR3 DNA follows: TGTGCCAGCAGCTTACCGAGCGGGAGAGTACACTTC. It translates to CASSLPSGRVHF.

The chain uses TRBV6-5 and TRBJ1-2, with 7 bases matching TRBD1. The J segment lost 7 bases and the V segment lost 6 bases, leaving 11 bases of the junction unmatched. This CDR3 has 14 residues. Per the germline V gene, CDR1 is MNHEY and CDR2 is SVGAGI. CDR3 nucleotides: TGTGCCAGCAGCTCGGGACAGTCGGGTGTTGGCTACACCTTC. Its translation is CASSSGQSGVGYTF.

The rearrangement joins TRBV6-2 or TRBV6-3 to TRBJ2-1; 7 nucleotides align to TRBD2. Per germline, CDR1 MNHEY and CDR2 SVGEGT. V lost 2 bases, J lost 15 bases, and 10 bases stayed unmatched. This CDR3 region has 13 residues. CDR3 in amino acids: CASSYKDSGLPFF. In nucleotides, the CDR3 is TGTGCCAGCAGTTACAAGGATTCGGGACTACCGTTCTTC.

The chain links TRBV4-3 to TRBJ2-7, with D uncertain. Between the trimmed V and J ends, which lost 1 base and 4 bases, there was a span of 14 bases. CDR3 length equals 15 residues. Germline V CDR1 and CDR2: LGHNA, YSLEER. The CDR3 is CASSQGSGRIYEQYF. Here the CDR3 DNA reads TGCGCCAGCAGCCAAGGCTCCGGAAGGATATACGAGCAGTACTTC.

The chain has TRBV5-4 and TRBJ2-7; 15 bases are a match to TRBD2. The CDR3 sequence is 17 residues long. Germline V CDR1 and CDR2: SGHNT, YYREEE (reference sequence). Trimming took 5 bases from V and 0 from J; bases not matched to a gene: 6. CDR3 region: CASRRGLAGGNSYEQYF. The CDR3 DNA sequence: TGTGCCAGCAGACGGGGACTAGCGGGAGGAAACTCCTACGAGCAGTACTTC.

This clone has more than one count but fewer than ten. The chain uses TRBV19 and TRBJ1-4; TRBD1 might be the D (5 bases). In germline, CDR1 is LNHDA, CDR2 SQIVND (reference sequence). V dropped 7 bases and J dropped 5 bases, with 11 bases sitting between them. The CDR3 has 13 amino acids. DNA for the CDR3: TGTGCCAGTATTAAGGGACCCAATGAAAAACTGTTTTTT. The encoded protein is CASIKGPNEKLFF.

The CDR3 region has the DNA TGTGCCAGCAGTGAATTCGCAACAGCCAGTAACTATGGCTACACCTTC. It yields the protein CASSEFATASNYGYTF. The chain couples TRBV6-1 to TRBJ1-2; D gene uncertain. With 2 bases removed from V and 1 base from J, the gap between germline ends came to 14 bases. The CDR3 runs 16 residues. Germline CDR1 reads MNHNS; CDR2 reads SASEGT.

The rearrangement links TRBV7-3 to TRBJ2-2; D not certain. V lost 0 bases and J 4 bases, leaving 6 bases between the germline ends. Germline V CDR1 and CDR2: SGHTA, FQGTGA. The length of the CDR3 is 14 residues. CDR3: CASSLTKITGELFF. CDR3 DNA: TGTGCCAGCAGCTTAACAAAAATCACCGGGGAGCTGTTTTTT.

The V and J genes are TRBV15 and TRBJ2-3; 9 bases line up with TRBD1. The CDR3 length is 17 residues. In germline, CDR1 is LNHNV, CDR2 YYDKDF (reference sequence). Trimming removed 0 bases from V and 0 bases from J; junction bases left unmatched: 4. CDR3 sequence reads: CATSRDDRGGSTDTQYF. As DNA, the CDR3 is TGTGCCACCAGCAGAGATGACAGGGGGGGGAGCACAGATACGCAGTATTTT.

V is TRBV27 and J is TRBJ1-1; possibly TRBD1 for D (6 bases). The CDR3 extends over 12 amino acids. Between the trimmed V and J ends, which lost 5 bases and 5 bases, there was a span of 9 bases. The germline V gene has CDR1 MNHEY and CDR2 SMNVEV (reference sequence). The CDR3 protein is CASSPQGTEAFF. Here the CDR3 DNA reads TGTGCCAGCAGTCCTCAGGGGACTGAAGCTTTCTTT.

The rearrangement links TRBV5-1 to TRBJ2-7, with TRBD1 matching 10 bases. CDR3 size: 15 residues. Losses at the gene ends were 4 bases for V and 1 base for J; bases not matched to a gene: 5. CDR1 is SGHRS, CDR2 YFSETQ, per germline. The DNA for the CDR3 is TGCGCCAGCAGCCTCGACAGGGGGCCTTCCTACGAGCAGTACTTC. Its protein product is CASSLDRGPSYEQYF.

The chain employs TRBV6-5 and TRBJ1-1; 7 bases fit TRBD1. This CDR3 has 14 amino acids. From germline, CDR1 is MNHEY and CDR2 SVGAGI. J lost 1 base, V lost 4 bases, and 3 bases had no gene match. CDR3 in DNA: TGTGCCAGCAGTTCGGACAGGAGGAACACTGAAGCTTTCTTT. Amino acid sequence: CASSSDRRNTEAFF.

This chain uses TRBV7-9 with TRBJ1-1; maybe TRBD1 (6 bases). V was pared by 4 bases and J by 1 base, with 16 bases between. CDR3 size: 16 residues. Per germline, CDR1 SEHNR and CDR2 FQNEAQ (reference sequence). For the CDR3, the DNA is TGTGCCAGCAGCTACGAACTGGGACACCCGAACACTGAAGCTTTCTTT. Translating gives CASSYELGHPNTEAFF.

This chain joins TRBV7-2 and TRBJ2-3, with 8 bases lining up with TRBD1. V trimming: 1 base; J trimming: 3 bases; junction bases outside the gene matches: 0. Germline CDR1 SGHTA, CDR2 FQGNSA. This CDR3 is built from 14 residues. Here the CDR3 reads CASSLDRGTDTQYF. As DNA, the CDR3 is TGTGCCAGCAGCTTAGACAGGGGGACAGATACGCAGTATTTT.

This rearrangement joins TRBV12-3 or TRBV12-4 to TRBJ2-5, with unresolved D. V lost 7 bases, J lost 1 base, and 4 bases lay in between. The CDR3 has 11 residues. The CDR3 protein is CASTTQETQYF. In DNA, the CDR3 is TGTGCCAGCACCACCCAAGAGACCCAGTACTTC.

A single count supports this clone. The chain recombines TRBV19 with TRBJ1-3; D unclear. Germline CDR1 and CDR2: LNHDA and SQIVND (reference sequence). The length of the CDR3 is 14 residues. Trimming removed 3 bases at V and 2 bases at J, with 8 bases between. The chain's CDR3 is CASSIRGPGNTIYF. CDR3 bases: TGTGCCAGTAGTATCCGGGGTCCTGGAAACACCATATATTTT.